The clone carrying this T cell receptor (beta chain) was seen a handful of times. Its antigen is not known. This entry belongs to a study of read filtering for tumor transcriptome and immune sequencing. Points from the study as a whole: About 81.9% of IR-seq clonotypes had one read, totaling about 3.3% of reads; RNA-seq: 74.6% and 44.6%.

Molecular barcoded adaptors covering alpha/delta and beta/gamma chains were used on roughly 400 ng RNA. TCRdb independently ran MiXCR on the reads; one entry per CDR3 protein. Of around 40,000 distinct CDR3 sequences in the sample, 10% to 15% were seen once. Looked up from germline, CDR1 is DFQATT and CDR2 is SNEGSKA (reference sequence). CDR3 length equals 15 residues. V was clipped by 2 bases and J by 6 bases; unmatched bases: 13. Sample: a population of CD138-negative cells sorted from bone marrow. The clonotype comes from a donor older than 35 with multiple myeloma. The V and J genes are TRBV20-1 and TRBJ2-7; TRBD1 agrees at 7 bases. Here the CDR3 reads CSARQVTGSSGEQYF. In nucleotides, the CDR3 is TGCAGTGCTAGACAGGTGACAGGGTCCTCTGGCGAGCAGTACTTC.